This TCR beta chain was found in a study of OX40 agonist ivuxolimab in advanced cancers. Study-wide background: Those enrolled were 80% to 85% male, with a mean age of around 58 years and ages from roughly 20 to 90. Earlier anti-PD-1, anti-PD-L1 or anti-CTLA-4 therapy was permitted; 35% to 50% had received some.

Whole-study results and caveats: Partial responders at 0.1-3.0 mg/kg showed near-lowest clonal expansion.

For this clone: Its antigen is unidentified.

From germline, CDR1 is SGHRS and CDR2 YFSETQ. This CDR3 comprises 18 residues. Trimming pared 1 base from V and 0 bases from J, leaving 19 bases between. The data were produced by immunoSEQ multiplex PCR, yet TCRdb's version contains in-frame clones alone and is incomplete. Of about 96,000 clones in the sample, roughly 88% were seen once. The clonotype comes from an adult with an advanced solid tumor such as melanoma, head and neck, liver or kidney cancer. This chain links TRBV5-1 with TRBJ1-1, with D possibly TRBD1 on 5 matching bases. This material consisted of CD4+ or CD8+ T cells sorted from blood, taken in a trial of the OX40 agonist ivuxolimab. In DNA form, the CDR3 reads TGCGCCAGCAGCTTGACAGGCCACCCCACAGAGATGAACACTGAAGCTTTCTTT. The encoded protein is CASSLTGHPTEMNTEAFF. Filled out from reference TRBV5-1 and TRBJ1-1, the complete variable domain reads KAGVTQTPRYLIKTRGQQVTLSCSPISGHRSVSWYQQTPGQGLQFLFEYFSETQRNKGNFPGRFSGRQFSNSRSEMNVSTLELGDSALYLCASSLTGHPTEMNTEAFFGQGTRLTVV.